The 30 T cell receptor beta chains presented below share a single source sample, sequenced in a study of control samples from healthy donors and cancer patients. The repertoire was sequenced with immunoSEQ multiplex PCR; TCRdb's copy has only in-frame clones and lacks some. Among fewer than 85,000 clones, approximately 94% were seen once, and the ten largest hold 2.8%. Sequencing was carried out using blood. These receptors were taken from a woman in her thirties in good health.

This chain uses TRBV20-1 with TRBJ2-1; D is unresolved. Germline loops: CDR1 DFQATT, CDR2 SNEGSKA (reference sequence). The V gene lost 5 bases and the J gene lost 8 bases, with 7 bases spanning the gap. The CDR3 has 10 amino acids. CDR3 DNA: TGCAGTGCTCGGACCGATGAGCAGTTCTTC. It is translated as CSARTDEQFF.

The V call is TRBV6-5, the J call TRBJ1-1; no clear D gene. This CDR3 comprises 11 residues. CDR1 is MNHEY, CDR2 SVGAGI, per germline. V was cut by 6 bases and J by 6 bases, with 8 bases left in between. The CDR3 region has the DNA TGTGCCAGCAGCGAGTGGGCTGAAGCTTTCTTT. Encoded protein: CASSEWAEAFF.

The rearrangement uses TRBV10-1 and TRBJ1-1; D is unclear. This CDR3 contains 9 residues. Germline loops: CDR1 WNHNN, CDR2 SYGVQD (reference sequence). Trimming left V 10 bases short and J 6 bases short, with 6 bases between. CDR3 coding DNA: TGCGCCACCTGGCCTGAAGCTTTCTTT. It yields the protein CATWPEAFF.

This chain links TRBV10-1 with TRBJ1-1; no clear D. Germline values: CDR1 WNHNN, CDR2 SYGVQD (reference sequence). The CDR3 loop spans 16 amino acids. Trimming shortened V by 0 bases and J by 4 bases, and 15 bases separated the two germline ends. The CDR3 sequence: CASSESSWGKFTEAFF. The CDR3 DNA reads TGCGCCAGCAGTGAGTCTTCTTGGGGAAAATTCACTGAAGCTTTCTTT.

CDR3 sequence reads: CASSLIDRRTDTQYF. The CDR3 DNA reads as TGCGCCAGCAGCTTGATCGACAGACGCACAGATACGCAGTATTTT. The rearrangement uses TRBV5-1 and TRBJ2-3; D is perhaps TRBD1 (5 bases). From germline, CDR1 is SGHRS and CDR2 YFSETQ. V dropped 1 base and J dropped 1 base, with 10 bases sitting between them. The CDR3 consists of 15 residues.

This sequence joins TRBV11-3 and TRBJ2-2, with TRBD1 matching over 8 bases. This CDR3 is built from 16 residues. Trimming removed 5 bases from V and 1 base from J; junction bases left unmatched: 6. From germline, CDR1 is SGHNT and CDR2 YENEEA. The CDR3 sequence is CASSTGDRQNTGELFF. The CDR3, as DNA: TGTGCCAGCAGCACAGGGGACAGGCAGAACACCGGGGAGCTGTTTTTT.

The CDR3 region is CATRPGTGRETEAFF. As DNA, the CDR3 is TGTGCCACGCGGCCGGGGACAGGTAGGGAGACTGAAGCTTTCTTT. This sequence joins TRBV24-1 and TRBJ1-1; 8 nucleotides line up with TRBD1. Per the germline V gene, CDR1 is KGHDR and CDR2 is SFDVKD. The ends lost 10 bases at V and 5 bases at J; junction bases unmatched: 14. The CDR3 has 15 amino acids.

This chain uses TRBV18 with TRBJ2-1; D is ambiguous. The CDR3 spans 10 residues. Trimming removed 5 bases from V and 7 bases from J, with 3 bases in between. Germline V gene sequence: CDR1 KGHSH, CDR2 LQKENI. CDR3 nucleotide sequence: TGTGCCAGCTCAAATAATGAGCAGTTCTTC. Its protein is CASSNNEQFF.

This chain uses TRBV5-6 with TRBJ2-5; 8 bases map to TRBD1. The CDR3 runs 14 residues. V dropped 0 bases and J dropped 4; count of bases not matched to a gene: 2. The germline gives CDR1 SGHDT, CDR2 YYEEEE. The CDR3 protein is CASSLVGTGETQYF. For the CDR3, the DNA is TGTGCCAGCAGCTTGGTAGGGACAGGAGAGACCCAGTACTTC.

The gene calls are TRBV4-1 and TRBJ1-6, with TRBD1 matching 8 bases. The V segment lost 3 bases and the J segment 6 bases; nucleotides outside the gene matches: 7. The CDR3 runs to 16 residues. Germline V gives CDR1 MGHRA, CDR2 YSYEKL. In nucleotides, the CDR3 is TGCGCCAGCAGCCAGGGGCTTGACAGGGGTAATTCACCCCTCCACTTT. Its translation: CASSQGLDRGNSPLHF.

The DNA for the CDR3 is TGTGCCAGTAGTATCCTCAATTCCTATGGCTACACCTTC. The encoded protein is CASSILNSYGYTF. V is TRBV19 and J is TRBJ1-2; D is unclear. Germline CDR1 reads LNHDA; CDR2 reads SQIVND (reference sequence). CDR3 length: 13 residues. V lost 3 bases, J lost 4 bases, and 9 bases lay in between.

The CDR3 nucleotides are TGTGCCAGCAGTTACGACGAGGGATCACCCCTCCACTTT. This sequence encodes CASSYDEGSPLHF. The V call is TRBV6-5, the J call TRBJ1-6; D is uncertain. Trimming pared 2 bases from V and 10 bases from J, leaving 9 bases between. Germline CDR1 reads MNHEY; CDR2 reads SVGAGI. This CDR3 is built from 13 residues.

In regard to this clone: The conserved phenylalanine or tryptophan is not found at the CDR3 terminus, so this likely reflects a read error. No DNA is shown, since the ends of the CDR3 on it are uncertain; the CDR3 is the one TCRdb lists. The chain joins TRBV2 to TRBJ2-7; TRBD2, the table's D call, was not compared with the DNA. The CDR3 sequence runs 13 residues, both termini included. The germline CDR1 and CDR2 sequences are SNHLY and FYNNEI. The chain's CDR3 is CASSEVGTSGGRL.

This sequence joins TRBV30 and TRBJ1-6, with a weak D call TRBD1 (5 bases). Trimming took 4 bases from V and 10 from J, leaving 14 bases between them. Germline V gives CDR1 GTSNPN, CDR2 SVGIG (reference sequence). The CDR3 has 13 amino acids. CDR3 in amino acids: CAWTVTAGSPLHF. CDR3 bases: TGTGCCTGGACGGTGACAGCCGGGTCACCCCTCCACTTT. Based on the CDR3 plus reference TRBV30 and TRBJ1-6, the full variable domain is SQTIHQWPATLVQPVGSPLSLECTVEGTSNPNLYWYRQAAGRGLQLLFYSVGIGQISSEVPQNLSASRPQDRQFILSSKKLLLSDSGFYLCAWTVTAGSPLHFGNGTRLTVT.

The CDR3, as DNA: TGTGCCAGCAGCCACGGATACGCTAACTATGGCTACACCTTC. This translates into CASSHGYANYGYTF. This chain connects TRBV3-1 (or the pseudogene TRBV3-2) to TRBJ1-2; no firm D call. From germline, CDR1 is LGHDT and CDR2 YNNKEL (reference sequence). The CDR3 has 14 residues. Trimming stripped 3 bases from V and 0 bases from J, with 8 bases between.

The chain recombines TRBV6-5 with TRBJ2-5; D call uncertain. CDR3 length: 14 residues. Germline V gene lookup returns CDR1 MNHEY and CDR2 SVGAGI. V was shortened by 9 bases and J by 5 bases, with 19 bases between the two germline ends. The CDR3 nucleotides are TGTGCCAGTTTTGGAACGGGTGGCCTTGAGACCCAGTACTTC. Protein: CASFGTGGLETQYF.

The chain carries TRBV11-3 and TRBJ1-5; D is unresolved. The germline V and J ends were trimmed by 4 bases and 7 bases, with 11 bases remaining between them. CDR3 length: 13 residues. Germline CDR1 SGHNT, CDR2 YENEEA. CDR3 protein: CASSSSQEQPQHF. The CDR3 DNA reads TGTGCCAGCAGCTCGAGTCAGGAGCAGCCCCAGCATTTT.

CDR3: CSVAGGRRETQYF. CDR3 coding DNA: TGCAGCGTCGCCGGGGGGAGGAGGGAGACCCAGTACTTC. The V gene is TRBV29-1, the J gene TRBJ2-5; 7 bases line up with TRBD2. J gave up 5 bases and V 6 bases, and 9 bases lay outside the gene matches. In germline, CDR1 is SQVTM, CDR2 ANQGSEA. This CDR3 is 13 amino acids long. Variable domain in full (rest from reference TRBV29-1 and TRBJ2-5): SAVISQKPSRDICQRGTSLTIQCQVDSQVTMMFWYRQQPGQSLTLIATANQGSEATYESGFVIDKFPISRPNLTFSTLTVSNMSPEDSSIYLCSVAGGRRETQYFGPGTRLLVL.

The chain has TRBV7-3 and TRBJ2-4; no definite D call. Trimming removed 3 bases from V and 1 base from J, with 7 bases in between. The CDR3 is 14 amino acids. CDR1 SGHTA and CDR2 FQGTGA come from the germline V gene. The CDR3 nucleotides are TGTGCCAGCAGCTTTTGGGTTGCCAAAAACATTCAGTACTTC. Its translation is CASSFWVAKNIQYF.

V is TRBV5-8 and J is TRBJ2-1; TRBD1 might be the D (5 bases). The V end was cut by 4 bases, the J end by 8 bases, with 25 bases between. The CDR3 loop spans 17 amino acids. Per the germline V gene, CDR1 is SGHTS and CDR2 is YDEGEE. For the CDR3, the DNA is TGTGCCAGCAGCACGTATCGAGACAGTGTCTCTCGGGATGAGCAGTTCTTC. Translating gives CASSTYRDSVSRDEQFF.

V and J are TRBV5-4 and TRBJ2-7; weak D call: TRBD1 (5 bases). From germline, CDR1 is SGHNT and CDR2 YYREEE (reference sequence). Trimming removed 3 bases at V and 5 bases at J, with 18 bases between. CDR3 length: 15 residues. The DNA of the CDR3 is TGTGCCAGCAGCTCTGGGGCGATACCTTTAGACGAGCAGTACTTC. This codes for CASSSGAIPLDEQYF.

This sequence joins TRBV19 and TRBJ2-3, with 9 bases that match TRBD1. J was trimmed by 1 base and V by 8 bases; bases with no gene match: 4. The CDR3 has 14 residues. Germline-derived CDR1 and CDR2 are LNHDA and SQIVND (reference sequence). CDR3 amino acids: CASHWTGGTDTQYF. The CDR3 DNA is TGTGCCAGTCATTGGACAGGGGGCACAGATACGCAGTATTTT.

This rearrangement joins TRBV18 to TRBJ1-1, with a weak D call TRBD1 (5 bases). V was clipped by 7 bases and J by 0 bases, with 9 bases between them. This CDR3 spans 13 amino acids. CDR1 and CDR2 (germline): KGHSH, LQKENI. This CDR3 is CASLGTMNTEAFF. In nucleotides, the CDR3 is TGTGCCAGCTTAGGGACCATGAACACTGAAGCTTTCTTT.

Written as DNA, the CDR3 is TGCGCCAGCAGCGAAGAGGGGATAACCTACAATGAGCAGTTCTTC. Encoded protein: CASSEEGITYNEQFF. The V call is TRBV5-1, the J call TRBJ2-1; either TRBD1 or TRBD2 may fit D (5 bases each). V lost 4 bases and J 2 bases, leaving 13 bases between the germline ends. Germline loops: CDR1 SGHRS, CDR2 YFSETQ. The CDR3 extends over 15 amino acids.

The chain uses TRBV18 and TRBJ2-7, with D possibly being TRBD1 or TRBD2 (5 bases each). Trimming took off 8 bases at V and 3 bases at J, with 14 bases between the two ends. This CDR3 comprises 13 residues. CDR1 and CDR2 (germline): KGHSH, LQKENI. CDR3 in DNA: TGTGCCAGCACCCGGGACGGTAACTACGAGCAGTACTTC. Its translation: CASTRDGNYEQYF.

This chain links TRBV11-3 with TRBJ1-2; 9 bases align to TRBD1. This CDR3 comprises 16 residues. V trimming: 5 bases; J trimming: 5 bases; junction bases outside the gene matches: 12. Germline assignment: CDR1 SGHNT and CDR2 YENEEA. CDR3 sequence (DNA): TGTGCCAGCAGCCTGGGACAGGGAAAAGTCGAGTATGGCTACACCTTC. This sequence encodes CASSLGQGKVEYGYTF.

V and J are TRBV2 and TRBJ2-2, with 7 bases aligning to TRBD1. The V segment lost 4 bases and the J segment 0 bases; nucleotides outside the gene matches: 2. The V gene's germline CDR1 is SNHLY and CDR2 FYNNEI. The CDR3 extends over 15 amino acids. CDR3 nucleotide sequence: TGTGCCAGCAGTGTAGGGACAGCGAACACCGGGGAGCTGTTTTTT. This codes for CASSVGTANTGELFF. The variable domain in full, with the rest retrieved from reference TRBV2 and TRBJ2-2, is EPEVTQTPSHQVTQMGQEVILRCVPISNHLYFYWYRQILGQKVEFLVSFYNNEISEKSEIFDDQFSVERPDGSNFTLKIRSTKLEDSAMYFCASSVGTANTGELFFGEGSRLTVL.

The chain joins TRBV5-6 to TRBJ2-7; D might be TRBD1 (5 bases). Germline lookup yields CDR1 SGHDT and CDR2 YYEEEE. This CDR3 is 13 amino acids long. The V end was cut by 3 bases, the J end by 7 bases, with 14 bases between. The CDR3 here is CASSSRTRLEQYV. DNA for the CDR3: TGTGCCAGCAGCTCCCGGACACGCTTGGAGCAGTACGTC.

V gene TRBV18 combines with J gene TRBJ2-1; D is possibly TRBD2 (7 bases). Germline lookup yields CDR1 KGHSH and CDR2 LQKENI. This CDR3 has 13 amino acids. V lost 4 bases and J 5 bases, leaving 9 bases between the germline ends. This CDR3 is CASSRGGNNEQFF. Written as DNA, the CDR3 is TGTGCCAGCTCACGCGGGGGCAACAATGAGCAGTTCTTC.

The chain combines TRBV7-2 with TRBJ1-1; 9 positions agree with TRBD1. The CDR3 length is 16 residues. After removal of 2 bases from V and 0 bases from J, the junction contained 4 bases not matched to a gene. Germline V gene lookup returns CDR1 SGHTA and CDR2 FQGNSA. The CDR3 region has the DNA TGTGCCAGCAGCTTAAGGGGGGACAGGGTGAACACTGAAGCTTTCTTT. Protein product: CASSLRGDRVNTEAFF.